This TCR beta chain is drawn from a study of technical replicates of blood from a few donors. The CDR3 has 14 amino acids. Germline CDR1 and CDR2: LNHDA and SQIVND (reference sequence). J was trimmed by 5 bases and V by 5 bases; bases with no gene match: 4. TCRdb's table, derived via immunoSEQ multiplex PCR, lists solely in-frame clones and lacks some. This repertoire shows some 78,000 clones, 90% to 95% found once; its top ten account for 0.2% to 0.3%. The sample was T cells isolated from PBMCs. This receptor was taken from a human donor in good health. This chain links TRBV19 with TRBJ1-4, with 8 nucleotides matching TRBD1. The chain's CDR3 is CASSRQGRNEKLFF. The CDR3 nucleotides read TGTGCCAGTAGTCGACAGGGGCGGAATGAAAAACTGTTTTTT.